Listed below are T cell receptor beta chains from one sample, sequenced in a study of cytomegalovirus exposure and HLA in healthy donors. The protocol was immunoSEQ multiplex PCR, while the TCRdb copy is restricted to in-frame clones and leaves out a portion. The table has some 170,000 clones, 80% seen once. Specimen: PBMCs. The receptors were sampled from a woman aged 45-65 years in good health and CMV-seronegative. The CDR3 runs from the conserved cysteine through the conserved F or W. Each record gives: clone size, J gene, V gene, CDR3 protein. For some rows the clone size is stated as once, few or many, or as a class when expanded; others skip it.

size: -; J: TRBJ2-3; V: TRBV18; CDR3: CASSPQGGASGDTQYF
size: few; J: TRBJ2-6; V: TRBV5-1; CDR3: CASSHGTAGANVLTF
size: once; J: TRBJ2-7; V: TRBV4-2; CDR3: CASSQRGRGSYEQYF
size: few; J: TRBJ2-7; V: TRBV28; CDR3: CASSLGGRTYEQYF
size: few; J: TRBJ2-3; V: TRBV7-2; CDR3: CASSSTQYF
size: -; J: TRBJ1-1; V: TRBV23-1; CDR3: CASSQRQGITEAFF
size: -; J: TRBJ2-7; V: TRBV18; CDR3: CASSPPVTTYEQYF
size: -; J: TRBJ2-7; V: TRBV5-1; CDR3: CASSLDQDSQGIYEQYF
size: -; J: TRBJ2-5; V: TRBV4-3; CDR3: CASSMGLQETQYF
size: -; J: TRBJ2-1; V: TRBV7-2; CDR3: CASSLWGLAGSSYNEQFF
size: -; J: TRBJ2-7; V: TRBV15; CDR3: CATSSAGSWYEQYF
size: -; J: TRBJ2-6; V: TRBV6-6; CDR3: CASSYILSGANVLTF
size: -; J: TRBJ2-1; V: TRBV6-5; CDR3: CASSPAGEGDNEQFF
size: -; J: TRBJ1-4; V: TRBV4-3; CDR3: CASSSNSLRNEKLFF
size: -; J: -; V: TRBV7-3; CDR3: CASSLRQGRSYEQYF
size: -; J: TRBJ2-5; V: TRBV27; CDR3: CASSSASEGDGETQYF
size: few; J: TRBJ2-2; V: TRBV5-4; CDR3: CASSTLENTGELFF
size: -; J: TRBJ2-2; V: TRBV10-1; CDR3: CASSRTGANTGELFF
size: -; J: TRBJ2-7; V: TRBV7-7; CDR3: CASSLGGTSYEQYF
size: -; J: TRBJ2-7; V: TRBV5-8; CDR3: CASSLLRWTGGREQYF
size: -; J: TRBJ2-7; V: TRBV28; CDR3: CASSALPRDRASYEQYF
size: -; J: TRBJ2-7; V: TRBV7-2; CDR3: CASSLGARGSYEQYF
size: once; J: TRBJ2-5; V: TRBV11-3; CDR3: CASSLGGGVQETQYF
size: once; J: TRBJ2-2; V: TRBV18; CDR3: CASSPAGGYTGELFF
size: -; J: TRBJ2-6; V: TRBV19; CDR3: CASGVLKSGANVLTF
size: -; J: TRBJ2-7; V: TRBV5-4; CDR3: CASSLAAGVGNGEQYF
size: once; J: TRBJ1-1; V: TRBV7-9; CDR3: CASSQLGSVTEAFF
size: -; J: TRBJ1-2; V: TRBV5-6; CDR3: CAGSLDSYGYTF
size: -; J: TRBJ2-6; V: TRBV5-1; CDR3: CASSPLWSNSGANVLTF
size: -; J: TRBJ1-3; V: TRBV30; CDR3: CAWRPSGSGNTIYF
size: -; J: TRBJ2-5; V: TRBV15; CDR3: CATSASGLAAQETQYF
size: few; J: TRBJ2-1; V: TRBV10-3; CDR3: CATADGGLRHEQFF
size: -; J: TRBJ1-1; V: TRBV7-9; CDR3: CASSSHQGSNTEDFF
size: -; J: TRBJ2-5; V: TRBV6-6; CDR3: CASSQTGPETQYF
size: -; J: TRBJ1-5; V: TRBV6-1; CDR3: CASKLQVAGNQPQHF
size: -; J: TRBJ2-7; V: TRBV27; CDR3: CASSFRDRPSYEQYF
size: -; J: TRBJ2-3; V: TRBV19; CDR3: CASSTGADTQYF
size: -; J: TRBJ2-7; V: TRBV2; CDR3: CARKGALTYEQYF
size: -; J: TRBJ1-1; V: TRBV18; CDR3: CASSPTVGSTNTEAFF
size: -; J: TRBJ1-4; V: TRBV7-9; CDR3: CASSRGTGENEKLFF
size: -; J: TRBJ1-3; V: TRBV20-1; CDR3: CSANLGNTIYF
size: -; J: TRBJ2-5; V: TRBV2; CDR3: CASRRDSRGEQETQYF
size: -; J: TRBJ1-5; V: TRBV23-1; CDR3: CASSQEGNQPQHF
size: -; J: TRBJ1-1; V: TRBV30; CDR3: CAWEQGRAFF
size: -; J: TRBJ2-3; V: TRBV18; CDR3: CASSPPQRDTQYF
size: -; J: TRBJ1-2; V: TRBV4-2; CDR3: CASSQDNGNYGYTF
size: once; J: TRBJ1-2; V: TRBV9; CDR3: CASSDQGNTVYGYTF
size: -; J: TRBJ2-4; V: TRBV5-4; CDR3: CASSLDMPTDLAKNIQYF
size: -; J: TRBJ1-5; V: TRBV28; CDR3: CASTPRGGQGAAQPQHF
size: -; J: TRBJ1-1; V: TRBV19; CDR3: CASSGRQVMNTEAFF
size: -; J: TRBJ1-1; V: TRBV2; CDR3: CASLSDRGGEAFF
size: -; J: TRBJ2-7; V: TRBV7-9; CDR3: CASSLGGSAYEQYF
size: few; J: TRBJ1-1; V: TRBV7-6; CDR3: CASSQDWNTEAFF
size: -; J: TRBJ2-3; V: TRBV28; CDR3: CASSAGTSGSGADTQYF